Detailed here is one T cell receptor beta chain. The target antigen is unknown. This sample was taken from a study of response to subunit inactivated influenza vaccine. Study-level findings and limits: Few additional T cells are recruited per seasonal influenza vaccination, authors suggested.

TCRdb re-called the RT-PCR reads through MiXCR, storing one row per CDR3 protein. The data hold roughly 700,000 distinct CDR3 sequences, with approximately 14% observed a single time. The CDR3 sequence is 13 residues long. Germline V gives CDR1 LNHNV, CDR2 YYDKDF (reference sequence). Trimming took 6 bases from V and 2 from J; bases not matched to a gene: 1. This sequence originates from a middle-aged man who received an inactivated influenza vaccine. Material: PBMCs from blood, obtained less than 13 days after vaccination. The V call is TRBV15, the J call TRBJ2-1, with 7 bases identical to TRBD2. CDR3 residues: CATRSGAYNEQFF. The CDR3 coding sequence is TGTGCCACCAGAAGCGGGGCCTACAATGAGCAGTTCTTC.